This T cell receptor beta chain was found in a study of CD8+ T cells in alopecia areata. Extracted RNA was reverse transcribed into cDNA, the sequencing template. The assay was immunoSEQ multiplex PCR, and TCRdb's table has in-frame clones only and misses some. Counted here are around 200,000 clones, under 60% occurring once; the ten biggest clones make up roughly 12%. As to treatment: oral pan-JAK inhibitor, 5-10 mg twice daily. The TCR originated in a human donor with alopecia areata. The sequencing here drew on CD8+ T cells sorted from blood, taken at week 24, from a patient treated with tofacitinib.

DNA for the CDR3: TGCAGCGTTGAACCCAGGGGAGGAAACACCATATATTTT. It codes for CSVEPRGGNTIYF. The chain combines TRBV29-1 with TRBJ1-3, with D possibly being TRBD1 (6 bases). CDR1 and CDR2 (germline): SQVTM, ANQGSEA. V dropped 2 bases and J dropped 4 bases, with 9 bases sitting between them. The CDR3 contains 13 residues.